This T cell receptor (beta chain) was recorded in a study of cytomegalovirus exposure and HLA in healthy donors. The overall study: Samples from HLA-typed donors yielded about 85 million unique TCRs in an early data release. Study results and limitations: The authors assumed roughly uniform sequencing depth across donors for presence/absence analyses. Trimming of TCR beta V- and J-genes showed a link, identified in a later analysis, to a missense DCLRE1C variant.

Each of the donors was a healthy bone marrow donor. V was trimmed by 3 bases and J by 6 bases, leaving 12 bases between them. Per the germline V gene, CDR1 is GTSNPN and CDR2 is SVGIG (reference sequence). The CDR3 is 13 amino acids. With regard to this clone: The target antigen is unknown.

Vbeta (60) and Jbeta (13) primers were used in the PCR. Clones were sequenced by immunoSEQ multiplex PCR, and TCRdb holds only the in-frame ones, with some missing. Of around 69,000 clones in the sample, 70% were seen once. The receptor was derived from a woman aged 50 to 60 in good health and CMV-seropositive. The chain couples TRBV30 to TRBJ1-5; the D is unclear. The sample taken for sequencing was PBMCs. CDR3 coding DNA: TGTGCCTGGAGCTCCTCCCCCAGTCAGCCCCAGCATTTT. This codes for CAWSSSPSQPQHF.